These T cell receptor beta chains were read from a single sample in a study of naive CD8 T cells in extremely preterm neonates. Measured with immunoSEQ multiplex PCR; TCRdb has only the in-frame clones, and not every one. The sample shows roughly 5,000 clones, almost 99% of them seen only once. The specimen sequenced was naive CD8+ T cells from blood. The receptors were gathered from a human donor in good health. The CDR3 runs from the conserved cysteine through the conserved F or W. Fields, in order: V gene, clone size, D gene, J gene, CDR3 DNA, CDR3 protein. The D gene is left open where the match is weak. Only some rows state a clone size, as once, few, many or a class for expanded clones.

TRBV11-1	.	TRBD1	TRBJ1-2	TGTGCCAGCACCACGGGACAGGGATATGGCTACACCTTC	CASTTGQGYGYTF
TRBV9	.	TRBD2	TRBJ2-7	TGTGCCAGCAGCGTCGGGGGGTCTAGCTCCTACGAGCAGTACTTC	CASSVGGSSSYEQYF
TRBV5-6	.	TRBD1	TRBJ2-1	TGTGCCAGCAGCATGGGGACAGGGGTACGCAATGAGCAGTTCTTC	CASSMGTGVRNEQFF
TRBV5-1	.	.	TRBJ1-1	TGCGCCAGCAGCTTCTTAGACGGGAGGCGCACTGAAGCTTTCTTT	CASSFLDGRRTEAFF
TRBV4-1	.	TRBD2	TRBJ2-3	TGCGCCAGCAGCCAACGGACGGGAGGGGCCACAGATACGCAGTATTTT	CASSQRTGGATDTQYF
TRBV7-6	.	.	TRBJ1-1	TGTGCCAGCAGCTTAGAAGCGATCAATGAAGCTTTCTTT	CASSLEAINEAFF
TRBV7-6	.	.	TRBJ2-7	TGTGCCAGCAGCTTAGAAGGTCGGGGGACTCCCTACGAGCAGTACTTC	CASSLEGRGTPYEQYF
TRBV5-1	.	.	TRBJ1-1	TGCGCCAGCAGCGGGGGGGAGGCGGCGAACACTGAAGCTTTCTTT	CASSGGEAANTEAFF
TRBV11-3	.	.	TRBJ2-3	TGTGCCAGCAGCTACCCCCAGGGTCTCACAGATACGCAGTATTTT	CASSYPQGLTDTQYF
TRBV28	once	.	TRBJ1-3	TGTGCCAGCAGTTTAGTCCAGGGAGGTGGAGGAAACACCATATATTTT	CASSLVQGGGGNTIYF
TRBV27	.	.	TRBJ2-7	TGTGCCAGCAGTCCCGGTTTAAAGAGAGAGCAGTACTTC	CASSPGLKREQYF
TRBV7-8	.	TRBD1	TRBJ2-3	TGTGCCAGCAGCTTCGGTCAGGGGGCCGTAGGAACGCAGTATTTT	CASSFGQGAVGTQYF
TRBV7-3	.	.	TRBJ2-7	TGTGCCAGCAGCTTAAATCGCAGGGCGGGAGAGCAGTACTTC	CASSLNRRAGEQYF
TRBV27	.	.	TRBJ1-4	TGTGCCAGCAGTTTACGAGGGAGAGTTAATGAAAAACTGTTTTTT	CASSLRGRVNEKLFF
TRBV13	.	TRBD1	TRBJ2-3	TGTGCCAGCAGCGCCGGAGGACAGGGTGAAGATACGCAGTATTTT	CASSAGGQGEDTQYF
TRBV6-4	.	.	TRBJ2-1	TGTGCCAGCAGTGAAGAGGACTTCTCCTACAATGAGCAGTTCTTC	CASSEEDFSYNEQFF
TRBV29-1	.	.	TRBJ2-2	TGCAGCGTAGCGAGGGTGGAGGACACCGGGGAGCTGTTTTTT	CSVARVEDTGELFF
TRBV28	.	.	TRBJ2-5	TGTGCCAGCAGCCTGGCCCCCGGGGAGACCCAGTACTTC	CASSLAPGETQYF
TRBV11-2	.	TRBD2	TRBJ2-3	TGTGCCAGCAGCTCCAAAACCGGGACTAGCGGGAGATCGGATACGCAGTATTTT	CASSSKTGTSGRSDTQYF
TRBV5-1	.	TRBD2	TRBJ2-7	TGCGCCAGCAGCTTGGGAGCGGGAGCCTACGAGCAGTACTTC	CASSLGAGAYEQYF
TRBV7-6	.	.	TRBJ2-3	TGTGCCAGCAGCCTCAGACCGGGGGAAGATACGCAGTATTTT	CASSLRPGEDTQYF
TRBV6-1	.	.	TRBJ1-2	TGTGCCAGCAGTGGCTCGCGAGCTAACTATGGCTACACCTTC	CASSGSRANYGYTF
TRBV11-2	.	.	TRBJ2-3	TGTGCCAGCAGCCAGGAGAGGGCCCCAGATACGCAGTATTTT	CASSQERAPDTQYF
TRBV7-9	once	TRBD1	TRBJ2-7	TGTGCCAGCGTGGGACAGGGGGCCTACGAGCAGTACTTC	CASVGQGAYEQYF
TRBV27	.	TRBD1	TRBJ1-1	TGTGCCAGCAGTTTATTGAGGACAGGGGGCGGGTCCACTGAAGCTTTCTTT	CASSLLRTGGGSTEAFF
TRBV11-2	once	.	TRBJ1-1	TGTGCCAGCAGCTTTCGGGGAGGCACTGAAGCTTTCTTT	CASSFRGGTEAFF
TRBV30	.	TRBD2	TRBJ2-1	TGTGCCTGGAGACCTTGGACTAGCGCAGCCTACAATGAGCAGTTCTTC	CAWRPWTSAAYNEQFF
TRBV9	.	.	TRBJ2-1	TGTGCCAGCAGCGTAGTGGGCGGGCGGGAGCAGTTCTTC	CASSVVGGREQFF
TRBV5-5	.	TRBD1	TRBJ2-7	TGTGCCAGCAGCTTAGAAATGGACAGGGGTTACGAGCAGTACTTC	CASSLEMDRGYEQYF
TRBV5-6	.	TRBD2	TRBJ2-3	TGTGCCAGCGTCAGCTCCGTTCCTAGCGGGAGGGACGAAGATACGCAGTATTTT	CASVSSVPSGRDEDTQYF
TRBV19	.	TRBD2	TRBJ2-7	TGTGCCAGTAGTCCCCCGGGACTAGCGGGAGGGTCCTACGAGCAGTACTTC	CASSPPGLAGGSYEQYF
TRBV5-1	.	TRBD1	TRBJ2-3	TGCGCCAGCAGCCTCAGGGGGAGCACAGATACGCAGTATTTT	CASSLRGSTDTQYF
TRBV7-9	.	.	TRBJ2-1	TGTGCCAGCAGAGCTGGACAGACCGGGTTCAATGAGCAGTTCTTC	CASRAGQTGFNEQFF
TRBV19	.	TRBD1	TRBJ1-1	TGTGCCAGTAGTTTACCGGGACAGGTGAACACTGAAGCTTTCTTT	CASSLPGQVNTEAFF
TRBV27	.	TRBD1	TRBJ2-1	TGTGCCAGCAGTTCCGGGACAGGGTCTTACAATGAGCAGTTCTTC	CASSSGTGSYNEQFF
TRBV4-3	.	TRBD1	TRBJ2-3	TGCGCCAGCAGCCAGGGACAGGGGGGGGCAGATACGCAGTATTTT	CASSQGQGGADTQYF
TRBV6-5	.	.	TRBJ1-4	TGTGCCAGCAGTTACTTCTCAGGGTCGGACGAAAAACTGTTTTTT	CASSYFSGSDEKLFF
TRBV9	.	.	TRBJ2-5	TGTGCCAGCAGCGGGGACATCCAAGAGACCCAGTACTTC	CASSGDIQETQYF
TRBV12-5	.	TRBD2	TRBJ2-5	TGTGCTAGTGCCCCGGGGGGGGTAGGAGAGACCCAGTACTTC	CASAPGGVGETQYF
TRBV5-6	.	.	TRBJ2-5	TGTGCCAGCAGCTCGCGGGGCCAAGAGACCCAGTACTTC	CASSSRGQETQYF
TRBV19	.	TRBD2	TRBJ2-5	TGTGCCAGTAGTACCCTAGCGGGAGGAGAGACCCAGTACTTC	CASSTLAGGETQYF
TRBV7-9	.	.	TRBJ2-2	TGTGCCAGCAGCATAGACAGCCTTTTTAACACCGGGGAGCTGTTTTTT	CASSIDSLFNTGELFF
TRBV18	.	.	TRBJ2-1	TGTGCCAGCTCACCATTGGAGGGCCGATTTGAGGCCTACAATGAGCAGTTCTTC	CASSPLEGRFEAYNEQFF
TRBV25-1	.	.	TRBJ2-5	TGTGCCAGCAAAGGGGCTGCGGAGACCCAGTACTTC	CASKGAAETQYF
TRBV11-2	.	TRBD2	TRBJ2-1	TGTGCCAGCAGCTTAGGGACTAGCGGGAGTTACAATGAGCAGTTCTTC	CASSLGTSGSYNEQFF
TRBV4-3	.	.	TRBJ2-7	TGCGCCAGCAGCCAAGATCGGTACCCGTCCTACGAGCAGTACTTC	CASSQDRYPSYEQYF
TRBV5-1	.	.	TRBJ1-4	TGCGCCAGCAGCTTGGCCGGATTGGGGGCCTCTAATGAAAAACTGTTTTTT	CASSLAGLGASNEKLFF
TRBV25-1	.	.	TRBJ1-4	TGTGCCAGCAGTGAATTGCTAGGAAAACTGTTTTTT	CASSELLGKLFF
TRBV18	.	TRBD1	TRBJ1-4	TGTGCCAGCTCACCGGCGGACAGGGCGGGGACTAATGAAAAACTGTTTTTT	CASSPADRAGTNEKLFF
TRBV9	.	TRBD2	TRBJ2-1	TGTGCCAGCAGCGCTAGTCCTACTAGCGGCCCCTCGAACAATGAGCAGTTCTTC	CASSASPTSGPSNNEQFF
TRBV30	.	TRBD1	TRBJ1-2	TGTGCCTGGACCGGGACAGCTAACTATGGCTACACCTTC	CAWTGTANYGYTF
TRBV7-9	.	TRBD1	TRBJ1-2	TGTGCCAGCGGACAGGGGAACTATGGCTACACCTTC	CASGQGNYGYTF
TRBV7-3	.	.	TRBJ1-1	TGTGCCAGCAGCTTAACGACATCTCTCGTGAACACTGAAGCTTTCTTT	CASSLTTSLVNTEAFF
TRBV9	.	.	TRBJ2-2	TGTGCCAGCAGCGTAGCGGGAACGAACACCGGGGAGCTGTTTTTT	CASSVAGTNTGELFF